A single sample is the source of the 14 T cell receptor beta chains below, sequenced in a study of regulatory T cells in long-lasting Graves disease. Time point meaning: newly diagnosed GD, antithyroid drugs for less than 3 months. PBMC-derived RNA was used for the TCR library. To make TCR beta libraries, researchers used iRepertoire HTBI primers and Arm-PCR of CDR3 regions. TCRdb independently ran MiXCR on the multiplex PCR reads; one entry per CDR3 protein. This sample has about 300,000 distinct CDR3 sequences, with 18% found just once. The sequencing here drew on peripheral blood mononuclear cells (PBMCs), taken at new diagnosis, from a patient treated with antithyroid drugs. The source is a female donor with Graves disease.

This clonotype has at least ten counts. DNA for the CDR3: TGTGCCAGCAATTGGGACAATCAGAATCAGCCCCAGCATTTT. Amino acid sequence: CASNWDNQNQPQHF. This chain links TRBV2 with TRBJ1-5; TRBD1 is a possible D gene (6 bases). Germline CDR1 is SNHLY and CDR2 is FYNNEI. V was shortened by 7 bases and J by 4 bases, with 14 bases between the two germline ends. The CDR3 has 14 amino acids.

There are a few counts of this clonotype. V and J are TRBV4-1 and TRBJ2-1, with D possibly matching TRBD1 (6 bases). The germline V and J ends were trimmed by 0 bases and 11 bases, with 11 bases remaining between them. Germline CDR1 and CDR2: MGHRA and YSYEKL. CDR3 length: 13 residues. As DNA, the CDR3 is TGCGCCAGCAGCCAAGATCGAGGGGGTAAGCAGTTCTTC. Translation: CASSQDRGGKQFF.

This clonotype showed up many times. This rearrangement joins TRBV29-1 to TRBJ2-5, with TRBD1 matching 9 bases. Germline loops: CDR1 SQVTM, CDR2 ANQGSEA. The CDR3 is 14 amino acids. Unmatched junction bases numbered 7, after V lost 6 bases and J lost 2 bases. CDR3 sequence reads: CSVYGTGTQETQYF. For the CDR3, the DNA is TGCAGCGTATACGGGACAGGGACTCAAGAGACCCAGTACTTC.

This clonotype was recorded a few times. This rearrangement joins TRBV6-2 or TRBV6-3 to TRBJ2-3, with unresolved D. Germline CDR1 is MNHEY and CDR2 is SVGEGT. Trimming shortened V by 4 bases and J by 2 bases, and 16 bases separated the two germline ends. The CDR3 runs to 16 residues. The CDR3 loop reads CASSFRQPRVTDTQYF. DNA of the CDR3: TGTGCCAGCAGTTTCCGGCAGCCTAGAGTCACAGATACGCAGTATTTT.

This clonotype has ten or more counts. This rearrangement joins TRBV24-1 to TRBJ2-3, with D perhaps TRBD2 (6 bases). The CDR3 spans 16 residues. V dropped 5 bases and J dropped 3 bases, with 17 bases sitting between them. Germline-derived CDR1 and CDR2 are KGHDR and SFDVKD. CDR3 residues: CATSARRKAGTDTQYF. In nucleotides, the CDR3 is TGTGCCACCAGTGCCCGCCGGAAGGCGGGGACAGATACGCAGTATTTT.

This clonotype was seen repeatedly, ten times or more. The CDR3 DNA reads TGTGCCAGCAGAATTGGGACTAGCGCCCCCAATGAGCAGTTCTTC. It is translated as CASRIGTSAPNEQFF. The chain combines TRBV11-3 with TRBJ2-1, with 10 bases fitting TRBD2. The CDR3 totals 15 residues. V shed 6 bases, J shed 6 bases, and the junction held 8 bases outside the gene matches. Germline CDR1 SGHNT, CDR2 YENEEA.

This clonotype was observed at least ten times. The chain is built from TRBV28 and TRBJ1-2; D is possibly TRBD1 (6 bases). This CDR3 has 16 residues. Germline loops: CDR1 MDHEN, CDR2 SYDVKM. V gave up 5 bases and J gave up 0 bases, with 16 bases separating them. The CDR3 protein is CASSPPGVPPNYGYTF. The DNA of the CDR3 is TGTGCCAGCAGTCCACCAGGGGTACCTCCTAACTATGGCTACACCTTC.

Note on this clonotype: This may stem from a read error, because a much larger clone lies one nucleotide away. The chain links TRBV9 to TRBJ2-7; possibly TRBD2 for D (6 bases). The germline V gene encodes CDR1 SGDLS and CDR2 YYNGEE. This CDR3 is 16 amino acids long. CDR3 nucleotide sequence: TGTGCCAGCAGCCCGACCAACAGACTAGATTCCTACGAGCATTACTTC. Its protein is CASSPTNRLDSYEHYF.

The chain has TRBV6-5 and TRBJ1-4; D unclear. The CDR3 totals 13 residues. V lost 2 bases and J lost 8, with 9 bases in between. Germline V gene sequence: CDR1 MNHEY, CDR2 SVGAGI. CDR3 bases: TGTGCCAGCAGTTACCTCGGCGAAGAAAAACTGTTTTTT. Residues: CASSYLGEEKLFF.

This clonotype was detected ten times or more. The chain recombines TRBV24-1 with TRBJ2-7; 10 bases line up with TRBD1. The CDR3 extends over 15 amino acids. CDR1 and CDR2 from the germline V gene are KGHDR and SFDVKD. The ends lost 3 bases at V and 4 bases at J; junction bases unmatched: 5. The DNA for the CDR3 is TGTGCCACCAGTGATGGGACAGGGGAGATATACGAGCAGTACTTC. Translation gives CATSDGTGEIYEQYF.

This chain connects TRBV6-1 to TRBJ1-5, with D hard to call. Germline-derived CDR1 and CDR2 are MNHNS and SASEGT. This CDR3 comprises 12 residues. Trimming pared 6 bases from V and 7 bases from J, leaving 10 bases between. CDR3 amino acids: CASSSKGQPQHF. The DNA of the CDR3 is TGTGCCAGCAGCTCTAAAGGGCAGCCCCAGCATTTT.

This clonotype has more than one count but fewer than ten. Here the CDR3 DNA reads TGTGCCAGTAGTTCTTCTACAGGGGGCGGGATAAGGGCCGAGCAGTACTTC. This encodes CASSSSTGGGIRAEQYF. The chain joins TRBV19 to TRBJ2-7, with TRBD1 matching 9 bases. Germline V gives CDR1 LNHDA, CDR2 SQIVND (reference sequence). V was pared by 5 bases and J by 6 bases, with 17 bases of the junction left unmatched. The CDR3 length is 17 residues.

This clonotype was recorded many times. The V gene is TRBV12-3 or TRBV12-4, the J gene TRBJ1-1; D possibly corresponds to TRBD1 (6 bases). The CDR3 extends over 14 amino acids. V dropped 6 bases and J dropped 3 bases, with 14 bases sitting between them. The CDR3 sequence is CASSFDRSDTEAFF. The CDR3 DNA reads TGTGCCAGCAGCTTTGACAGGTCCGACACTGAAGCTTTCTTT.

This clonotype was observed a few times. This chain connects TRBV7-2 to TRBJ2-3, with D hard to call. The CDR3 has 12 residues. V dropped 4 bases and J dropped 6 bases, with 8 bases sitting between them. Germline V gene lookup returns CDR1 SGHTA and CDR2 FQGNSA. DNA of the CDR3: TGTGCCAGCAGCTCTTACGGCGATACGCAGTATTTT. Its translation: CASSSYGDTQYF.